Presented here are 7 T cell receptor beta chains from one specimen sequenced in a study of CD8 T cells in cerebrospinal fluid in Alzheimer's disease. Reprocessing the 10x single-cell sequencing reads, TCRdb reports a single entry for every CDR3 protein and omits DNA. The sample shows under 1,500 distinct CDR3 sequences, and around 18% sits with its ten largest clones. Sequences were obtained from cerebrospinal fluid. The receptors stem from a human donor with Parkinson's disease.

This clonotype is classed as medium-sized by frequency. V is TRBV5-4 and J is TRBJ2-2; as DNA is missing, the TRBD1 call by TCRdb cannot be tested. Germline assignment: CDR1 SGHNT and CDR2 YYREEE (reference sequence). The length of the CDR3 is 16 residues. The CDR3 here is CASSSDRTGWPGELFF.

In terms of frequency, this clonotype is large. J is TRBJ2-2 and V is TRBV28; the TCRdb D gene call, TRBD1, has no DNA to confirm it. Germline assignment: CDR1 MDHEN and CDR2 SYDVKM. CDR3 size: 16 residues. CDR3 in amino acids: CASHQSGQGRSGELFF.

This clonotype counts as medium-sized (0.01 to 0.1%) by frequency. The chain employs TRBV20-1 and TRBJ1-1; TCRdb indicates TRBD1, and absent DNA this call remains unverified. This CDR3 comprises 12 residues. The germline V gene has CDR1 DFQATT and CDR2 SNEGSKA (reference sequence). The CDR3: CSARQGNTEAFF.

This clonotype is deemed medium-sized (0.01 to 0.1%) by its frequency. The V gene is TRBV6-4, the J gene TRBJ2-1; TCRdb indicates TRBD1, and absent DNA this call remains unverified. CDR1 is MRHNA and CDR2 is SNTAGT in the germline V gene. The CDR3 spans 14 residues. The CDR3 sequence is CASRPGPAYNEQFF.

V usage is TRBV15 and J usage is TRBJ1-1; there is no DNA to check the TCRdb D call of TRBD1. The CDR3 extends over 18 amino acids. Per germline, CDR1 LNHNV and CDR2 YYDKDF (reference sequence). The CDR3 is CATSKPGTVHRGNAEAFF.

In terms of frequency, this clonotype is medium-sized. The chain combines TRBV7-2 with TRBJ1-5. CDR3 length: 14 amino acids. Germline V gives CDR1 SGHTA, CDR2 FQGNSA. This chain's CDR3 is CASSLPAENQPQHF. Complete variable domain (other parts from reference TRBV7-2 and TRBJ1-5): GAGVSQSPSNKVTEKGKDVELRCDPISGHTALYWYRQSLGQGLEFLIYFQGNSAPDKSGLPSDRFSAERTGGSVSTLTIQRTQQEDSAVYLCASSLPAENQPQHFGDGTRLSIL.

This clonotype is labeled medium-sized based on frequency. The chain recombines TRBV10-2 with TRBJ2-2. This CDR3 contains 13 residues. From germline, CDR1 is WSHSY and CDR2 SAAADI. The CDR3 protein is CASSATGSGELFF.